These 27 T cell receptor beta chains share one sample of origin, sequenced in a study of T cells in Graves' hyperthyroidism and ophthalmopathy. RNA transcripts gave rise to amplified TCR beta CDR3 regions. Researchers ran a first-round RT-PCR on the TCR CDR3 using the HTBI primer set. One entry per CDR3 protein, called by TCRdb with MiXCR from the multiplex PCR reads. The sample has roughly 350,000 distinct CDR3 sequences, approximately 15% seen once. Sequenced material: blood. The source is a woman under 40 with Graves' ophthalmopathy.

The table lists this clonotype with a few counts. The rearrangement joins TRBV19 to TRBJ2-3; D is perhaps TRBD1 or TRBD2 (5 bases each). The CDR3 loop spans 15 amino acids. CDR1 LNHDA and CDR2 SQIVND come from the germline V gene (reference sequence). Trimming stripped 7 bases from V and 8 bases from J, with 22 bases between. Here the CDR3 reads CASNPAQRSQGTQYF. DNA for the CDR3: TGTGCCAGTAACCCCGCCCAGCGGTCCCAGGGTACGCAGTATTTT.

This clonotype was counted at least ten times. The genes are TRBV6-2 or TRBV6-3 and TRBJ1-2, with 10 positions matching TRBD1. J lost 3 bases, V lost 2 bases, and 15 bases had no gene match. The CDR3 loop spans 19 amino acids. Per germline, CDR1 MNHEY and CDR2 SVGEGT. The CDR3 loop is CASSYLNPSTGGLDYGYTF. CDR3 bases: TGTGCCAGCAGTTACCTAAATCCATCGACAGGGGGCTTGGACTATGGCTACACCTTC.

This clonotype was observed a handful of times. The rearrangement uses TRBV19 and TRBJ2-7; 13 nucleotides align to TRBD2. CDR3 size: 18 residues. Germline trimming cut 3 bases from V and 0 bases from J; bases unmatched to any gene: 8. Germline V gene lookup returns CDR1 LNHDA and CDR2 SQIVND (reference sequence). CDR3 DNA: TGTGCCAGTAGTATTCCCGGACTAGCGGGGGCAAACTCCTACGAGCAGTACTTC. It yields the protein CASSIPGLAGANSYEQYF.

There are many counts of this clonotype. The rearrangement links TRBV3-1 to TRBJ2-3; D could derive from TRBD1 or TRBD2 (5 bases each). The CDR3 spans 12 residues. Germline V gene lookup returns CDR1 LGHDT and CDR2 YNNKEL (reference sequence). V was clipped by 8 bases and J by 0 bases, with 6 bases between them. CDR3 nucleotides: TGTGCCAGCGGGACCAGCACAGATACGCAGTATTTT. It codes for CASGTSTDTQYF.

The table lists this clonotype with many counts. The chain combines TRBV7-2 with TRBJ2-7; D gene uncertain. The CDR3 is made up of 12 amino acids. V lost 0 bases and J lost 7, with 7 bases in between. Germline V gives CDR1 SGHTA, CDR2 FQGNSA. CDR3 DNA: TGTGCCAGCAGCTTAGCCCCGGAGGAGCAGTACTTC. This codes for CASSLAPEEQYF.

The V gene is TRBV11-2, the J gene TRBJ1-6, with D possibly being TRBD1 (6 bases). The CDR3 length is 14 residues. Trimming removed 1 base at V and 9 bases at J, with 10 bases between. Germline lookup yields CDR1 SGHAT and CDR2 FQNNGV. The CDR3 reads CASSLGGAASPLHF. In DNA, the CDR3 is TGTGCCAGCAGCTTAGGGGGGGCGGCTTCACCCCTCCACTTT.

The chain recombines TRBV6-2 or TRBV6-3 with TRBJ2-7; possibly TRBD1 for D (6 bases). Trimming left V 6 bases short and J 5 bases short, with 14 bases between. CDR1 is MNHEY, CDR2 SVGEGT, per germline. The CDR3 totals 13 residues. This chain's CDR3 is CASRFDRFDEQYF. As DNA, the CDR3 is TGTGCCAGCAGATTTGACAGGTTTGACGAGCAGTACTTC.

At least ten counts were recorded for this clonotype. This chain uses TRBV27 with TRBJ1-6; D remains ambiguous. V lost 1 base and J lost 10, with 14 bases in between. The germline V gene has CDR1 MNHEY and CDR2 SMNVEV (reference sequence). The CDR3 is 15 amino acids. The CDR3 DNA reads as TGTGCCAGCAGTTTATTTCCGGAAGTGGGGTCACCCCTCCACTTT. Its protein is CASSLFPEVGSPLHF.

This clonotype came up many times. The V call is TRBV7-2, the J call TRBJ2-3; tentative D call: TRBD2 (6 bases). This CDR3 has 17 residues. Germline assignment: CDR1 SGHTA and CDR2 FQGNSA. The ends were cut back, 2 bases at V and 4 bases at J, with 19 bases in the middle. The CDR3 DNA reads TGTGCCAGCAGCTTAAACCGTGGGGGGAGGTCTGCAGATACGCAGTATTTT. Protein: CASSLNRGGRSADTQYF.

This clonotype was counted at least ten times. The rearrangement joins TRBV7-9 to TRBJ2-5, with D hard to call. This CDR3 has 18 residues. Germline CDR1 reads SEHNR; CDR2 reads FQNEAQ (reference sequence). V was pared by 5 bases and J by 1 base, with 23 bases between. The CDR3 nucleotides are TGTGCCAGCAGCCACCCGGAAAGGGCCTCCGCCCTCCAAGAGACCCAGTACTTC. It translates to CASSHPERASALQETQYF.

In its sample, this clonotype was seen many times. V and J are TRBV6-1 and TRBJ2-3, with 9 nucleotides matching TRBD1. The germline gives CDR1 MNHNS, CDR2 SASEGT. V shed 5 bases and J 9 bases; nucleotides not matched to a gene: 9. The CDR3 sequence is 14 residues long. The CDR3 sequence: CASSPRDRVPTQYF. As DNA, the CDR3 is TGTGCCAGCAGTCCCCGGGACAGGGTCCCCACGCAGTATTTT.

Many counts were recorded for this clonotype. This sequence joins TRBV12-3 or TRBV12-4 and TRBJ1-2; D may be TRBD1 (5 bases). This CDR3 is built from 15 residues. Between the trimmed V and J ends, which lost 5 bases and 7 bases, there was a span of 20 bases. The CDR3: CASSPTGVSSSGYTF. Here the CDR3 DNA reads TGTGCCAGCAGTCCCACGGGGGTGTCTTCCAGTGGCTACACCTTC.

This clonotype occurred many times. V gene TRBV12-3 or TRBV12-4 combines with J gene TRBJ2-5; 9 bases are shared with TRBD2. The CDR3 has 14 residues. V dropped 5 bases and J dropped 7; count of bases not matched to a gene: 8. The CDR3 DNA reads as TGTGCCAGCAGTCGAGCGGGGGGTACGGGGACCCAGTACTTC. Protein sequence: CASSRAGGTGTQYF.

This clonotype has just a few counts. The genes are TRBV19 and TRBJ1-1, with D uncertain. Germline values: CDR1 LNHDA, CDR2 SQIVND (reference sequence). The CDR3 spans 17 residues. Deletions cut 7 bases from V and 1 base from J, with 22 bases between. The CDR3 DNA reads TGTGCCAGTACTCGAACTGGGCAATCGGAGACGAACACTGAAGCTTTCTTT. Translating it yields CASTRTGQSETNTEAFF.

The sample holds many counts of this clonotype. The rearrangement uses TRBV20-1 and TRBJ2-3; 7 nucleotides match TRBD2. V was pared by 6 bases and J by 3 bases, with 15 bases of the junction left unmatched. Germline CDR1 is DFQATT and CDR2 is SNEGSKA (reference sequence). The CDR3 length is 16 residues. The CDR3 bases are TGCAGTGCCCCCTGGAGAGGACTAGTCTGGACAGATACGCAGTATTTT. Translation gives CSAPWRGLVWTDTQYF.

This clonotype was counted at least ten times. The chain couples TRBV12-3 or TRBV12-4 to TRBJ2-6; TRBD1 is a possible D gene (6 bases). There are 16 residues in the CDR3. Trimming cost V 8 bases and J 1 base, with 15 bases left between them. The CDR3 nucleotides are TGTGCCAGCGGGGGCAGTGTTAGATCTGGGGCCAACGTCCTGACTTTC. Encoded protein: CASGGSVRSGANVLTF.

The table lists this clonotype with a few counts. The CDR3 coding sequence is TGTGCCAGTACAGGGGGCTACGAGCAGTACTTC. Protein sequence: CASTGGYEQYF. The V and J genes are TRBV30 and TRBJ2-7, with TRBD1 matching over 8 bases. Germline values: CDR1 GTSNPN, CDR2 SVGIG (reference sequence). This CDR3 is 11 amino acids long. The J segment lost 3 bases and the V segment lost 8 bases, leaving 3 bases of the junction unmatched.

This clonotype was detected many times. This chain links TRBV9 with TRBJ1-2; D is uncertain. Germline V gene lookup returns CDR1 SGDLS and CDR2 YYNGEE. The CDR3 loop spans 16 amino acids. V was shortened by 4 bases and J by 3 bases, with 19 bases between the two germline ends. The CDR3 loop reads CASSPGGQEEDYGYTF. In DNA form, the CDR3 reads TGTGCCAGCAGCCCGGGAGGGCAGGAGGAAGACTATGGCTACACCTTC.

This clonotype was seen at least ten times. The chain has TRBV20-1 and TRBJ2-5, with D perhaps matching TRBD2 (5 bases). V gave up 1 base and J gave up 5 bases, with 8 bases separating them. Germline V lookup: CDR1 DFQATT, CDR2 SNEGSKA (reference sequence). The CDR3 covers 12 residues. The CDR3 bases are TGCAGTGCTAGAGGAGGGTGGGAGACCCAGTACTTC. This sequence encodes CSARGGWETQYF.

Details on this clonotype: Relative to the germline gene, one junction end is altered; a read error may explain this. The rearrangement links TRBV4-1 to TRBJ2-7; possibly TRBD1 or TRBD2 for D (5 bases each). CDR3 length: 15 amino acids. In germline, CDR1 is MGHRA, CDR2 YSYEKL. The CDR3 nucleotides read TGCGCCAGCAGCCAAGACAGGGAGTCGGTCTACGAGCAGAACTTC. Amino acid sequence: CASSQDRESVYEQNF.

This sequence joins TRBV5-1 and TRBJ1-6, with D possibly TRBD1 on 5 matching bases. Trimming cost V 0 bases and J 7 bases, with 14 bases left between them. The CDR3 length is 16 residues. Germline CDR1 reads SGHRS; CDR2 reads YFSETQ. CDR3 coding DNA: TGCGCCAGCAGCTTGGCATCGGGACCTGTCAATTCACCCCTCCACTTT. It codes for CASSLASGPVNSPLHF.

This clonotype occurred many times. The chain joins TRBV30 to TRBJ1-5, with 7 bases fitting TRBD1. The CDR3 length is 14 residues. CDR1 and CDR2 from the germline V gene are GTSNPN and SVGIG (reference sequence). J lost 5 bases, V lost 2 bases, and 6 bases had no gene match. The CDR3 DNA follows: TGTGCCTGGAGTCCCTCGGGACAGCATCAGCCCCAGCATTTT. Translation gives CAWSPSGQHQPQHF.

This clonotype was detected many times. The chain employs TRBV15 and TRBJ2-3, with TRBD2 identical over 7 bases. Per germline, CDR1 LNHNV and CDR2 YYDKDF (reference sequence). This CDR3 has 13 residues. The ends lost 5 bases at V and 6 bases at J; junction bases unmatched: 5. CDR3 nucleotide sequence: TGTGCCACCAGCGTGGGGAGGGCCGATACGCAGTATTTT. This gives the protein CATSVGRADTQYF.

This clonotype was found many times. The chain joins TRBV5-1 to TRBJ2-2; 7 bases line up with TRBD2. Germline CDR1 SGHRS, CDR2 YFSETQ. The CDR3 totals 17 residues. V lost 2 bases, J lost 2 bases, and 9 bases stayed unmatched. The CDR3 reads CASSFGSGPPNTGELFF. For the CDR3, the DNA is TGCGCCAGCAGCTTCGGTAGCGGGCCACCCAACACCGGGGAGCTGTTTTTT.

This chain uses TRBV28 with TRBJ2-1; D not resolved. The CDR3 runs 14 residues. V was cut by 2 bases and J by 10 bases, with 15 bases left in between. Germline loops: CDR1 MDHEN, CDR2 SYDVKM. In DNA form, the CDR3 reads TGTGCCAGCAGTTTAGAACCCGCCACCAACGAGCAGTTCTTC. It specifies CASSLEPATNEQFF.

Only a few counts were recorded for this clonotype. The genes are TRBV4-1 and TRBJ2-7, with D perhaps matching TRBD1 (5 bases). The CDR3 is 20 amino acids. V shed 0 bases and J shed 1 base, with 25 bases lying between them. Germline lookup yields CDR1 MGHRA and CDR2 YSYEKL. Written as DNA, the CDR3 is TGCGCCAGCAGCCAAGAGGGGTTTGGTTTGTCAGGGTTGAGGTCCTACGAGCAGTACTTC. Translating it yields CASSQEGFGLSGLRSYEQYF.

This clonotype was picked up many times. The chain combines TRBV28 with TRBJ2-5, with unresolved D. This CDR3 has 11 residues. Germline CDR1 and CDR2: MDHEN and SYDVKM. V lost 7 bases and J 5 bases, leaving 8 bases between the germline ends. The CDR3: CASNLRETQYF. The CDR3 coding sequence is TGTGCCAGCAACCTCAGGGAGACCCAGTACTTC.